This T cell receptor beta chain was found in a study of blood T cell repertoires in COVID-19. Study-wide context: Samples came from the United States, Italy and Spain, spanning acute and convalescent COVID-19.

The ends lost 1 base at V and 7 bases at J; junction bases unmatched: 5. Germline CDR1 and CDR2: SGHTA and FQGNSA. CDR3 length equals 14 residues. Sequenced by immunoSEQ multiplex PCR; TCRdb stores in-frame clones only, minus some. This sample has fewer than 200,000 clones, with 65% to 85% found just once. J is TRBJ2-5 and V is TRBV7-2, with TRBD2 matching 8 bases. The sequence was collected from a woman aged 25-40 years who had been exposed to COVID-19. Sequenced material: PBMCs or T cells enriched from blood (not recorded which). The CDR3: CASSLDGLARTQYF. The DNA for the CDR3 is TGTGCCAGCAGCTTAGACGGACTAGCCCGGACCCAGTACTTC.